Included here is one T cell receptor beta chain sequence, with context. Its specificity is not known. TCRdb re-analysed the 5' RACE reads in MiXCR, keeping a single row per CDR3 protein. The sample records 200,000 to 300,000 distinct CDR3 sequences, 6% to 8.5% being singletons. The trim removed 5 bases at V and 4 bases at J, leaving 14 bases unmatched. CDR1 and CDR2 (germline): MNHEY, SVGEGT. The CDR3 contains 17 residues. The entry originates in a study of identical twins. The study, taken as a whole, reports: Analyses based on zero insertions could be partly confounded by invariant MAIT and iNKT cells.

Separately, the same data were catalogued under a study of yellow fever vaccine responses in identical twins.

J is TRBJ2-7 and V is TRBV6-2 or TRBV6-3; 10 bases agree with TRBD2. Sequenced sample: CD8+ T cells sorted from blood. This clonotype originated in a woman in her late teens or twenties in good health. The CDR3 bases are TGTGCCAGCAGTAAACTAGCGGGAAGTGGGACGACTTACGAGCAGTACTTC. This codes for CASSKLAGSGTTYEQYF.